The clone carrying this TCR beta chain has more than one count but fewer than ten. These data are taken from a study of blood T cell repertoires in COVID-19. As for the study in general: Samples taken during acute and convalescent COVID-19 were collected in the United States, Italy and Spain.

Trimming took 4 bases from V and 0 from J, leaving 13 bases between them. The germline V gene encodes CDR1 LNHDA and CDR2 SQIVND (reference sequence). The CDR3 sequence is 15 residues long. Participants reported their clinical history, and cohort assignment relied on those reports. Two negative PCRs, clearance, or symptom resolution had been documented for recovered Cohort 3 donors. Repertoires were generated with immunoSEQ multiplex PCR, while TCRdb's copy carries only in-frame clones and drops some. The sample consists of about 320,000 clones, 90% of them appearing once. This clonotype was obtained from a man in his fifties or sixties who had recovered from COVID-19. The V gene is TRBV19, the J gene TRBJ2-7; D is ambiguous. Sequencing was performed on PBMCs or T cells enriched from blood (not recorded which). The CDR3 loop is CASSKQTINSYEQYF. DNA of the CDR3: TGTGCCAGTAGTAAGCAGACAATTAACTCCTACGAGCAGTACTTC.